The T cell receptor (beta chain) described here comes from a study of regulatory T cells in long-lasting Graves disease. Points from the study as a whole: TCR diversity was lower in persistent than newly diagnosed Graves' disease.

This clonotype was found a few times. What it recognizes is unknown. Building of the TCR beta libraries involved iRepertoire HTBI primers and Arm-PCR of CDR3 regions. TCRdb re-called the multiplex PCR reads with MiXCR, one entry per CDR3 protein. The sample includes roughly 430,000 distinct CDR3 sequences, about 17% of them seen just once. Sample time point: newly diagnosed GD, antithyroid drugs for less than 3 months. The TCR library was made from RNA extracted from PBMCs. This CDR3 is 14 amino acids long. V shed 5 bases, J shed 1 base, and the junction held 2 bases outside the gene matches. Germline lookup yields CDR1 MNHNS and CDR2 SASEGT. The sample was also reused in another study, on T cells in Graves' hyperthyroidism and ophthalmopathy.

The sequenced sample was peripheral blood mononuclear cells (PBMCs), obtained at new diagnosis, from a patient treated with antithyroid drugs. This sequence originates from a woman aged 25 to 39 with Graves disease. The chain is built from TRBV6-1 and TRBJ1-1, with 9 bases that match TRBD1. The CDR3 sequence: CASSRQGENTEAFF. The DNA of the CDR3 is TGTGCCAGCAGTCGACAGGGGGAGAACACTGAAGCTTTCTTT.